The 32 T cell receptor beta chains below come from one sample, sequenced in a study of T cell responses to AZD1222 COVID-19 vaccine. Libraries were prepared by immunoSEQ multiplex PCR; TCRdb keeps only in-frame clonotypes and omits some of them. The sample includes roughly 180,000 clones, 80% to 90% of them seen just once. The specimen comprised peripheral blood, sampled on day 0 of AZD1222 vaccination. These receptors all come from an adult in good health.

The chain links TRBV7-9 to TRBJ2-5; D may be TRBD1 or TRBD2 (5 bases each). Trimming removed 1 base at V and 5 bases at J, with 8 bases between. CDR3 size: 13 residues. Germline V gene data show CDR1 as SEHNR and CDR2 as FQNEAQ (reference sequence). This chain's CDR3 is CASSLEGEETQYF. The CDR3 bases are TGTGCCAGCAGCTTAGAAGGGGAGGAGACCCAGTACTTC.

This clone was detected only once. V and J are TRBV7-9 and TRBJ1-1, with TRBD1 as a possible D gene (5 bases). The ends were cut back, 4 bases at V and 6 bases at J, with 18 bases in the middle. The CDR3 consists of 15 residues. CDR1 and CDR2 from the germline V gene are SEHNR and FQNEAQ (reference sequence). In DNA, the CDR3 is TGTGCCAGCAGCTCAGTCGGGGGTCGTGTCTCTGAAGCTTTCTTT. This gives the protein CASSSVGGRVSEAFF.

The gene calls are TRBV11-2 and TRBJ2-7; maybe TRBD1 (6 bases). Germline lookup yields CDR1 SGHAT and CDR2 FQNNGV. This CDR3 is 15 amino acids long. The germline V and J ends were trimmed by 1 base and 3 bases, with 13 bases remaining between them. This CDR3 reads CASSLVTDRHYEQYF. The CDR3, as DNA: TGTGCCAGCAGCTTAGTAACGGACAGACACTACGAGCAGTACTTC.

The V and J genes are TRBV6-6 and TRBJ2-3, with a possible D match to TRBD2 (5 bases). The germline V gene encodes CDR1 MNHNY and CDR2 SVGAGI (reference sequence). The CDR3 totals 12 residues. The ends were cut back, 4 bases at V and 4 bases at J, with 6 bases in the middle. CDR3 sequence: CASSLLADTQYF. CDR3 bases: TGTGCCAGCAGTTTACTAGCAGATACGCAGTATTTT.

V gene TRBV6-4 combines with J gene TRBJ2-2; 7 positions agree with TRBD1. After removal of 6 bases from V and 6 bases from J, the junction contained 4 bases not matched to a gene. CDR1 MRHNA and CDR2 SNTAGT come from the germline V gene. The CDR3 sequence is 13 residues long. CDR3 bases: TGTGCCAGCAGCACCACAGGGGCCGGGGAGCTGTTTTTT. Amino acids: CASSTTGAGELFF.

V is TRBV7-9 and J is TRBJ1-4, with D maybe TRBD1 (5 bases). The CDR3 runs to 14 residues. The germline V and J ends were trimmed by 5 bases and 7 bases, with 14 bases remaining between them. Germline V gene data show CDR1 as SEHNR and CDR2 as FQNEAQ (reference sequence). CDR3 coding DNA: TGTGCCAGCAGCAGGTCGCCAGGGCTTGAAAAACTGTTTTTT. It codes for CASSRSPGLEKLFF.

This CDR3 is CASSSINRGLTEAFF. The CDR3 DNA follows: TGTGCCAGCAGCTCTATTAACAGGGGACTCACTGAAGCTTTCTTT. The V call is TRBV6-5, the J call TRBJ1-1; 7 bases agree with TRBD1. The V segment lost 6 bases and the J segment 4 bases; nucleotides outside the gene matches: 11. Looked up from germline, CDR1 is MNHEY and CDR2 is SVGAGI. The CDR3 covers 15 residues.

The chain's CDR3 is CASSFRDRGEKLFF. CDR3 in DNA: TGTGCCAGCAGTTTCCGGGACAGGGGTGAAAAACTGTTTTTT. The rearrangement links TRBV6-5 to TRBJ1-4, with 10 positions matching TRBD1. CDR1 and CDR2 from the germline V gene are MNHEY and SVGAGI. Trimming cost V 4 bases and J 7 bases; bases outside gene matches: 3. The CDR3 contains 14 residues.

The J gene is TRBJ2-1, the V gene TRBV7-9; 8 bases are shared with TRBD1. Germline CDR1 and CDR2: SEHNR and FQNEAQ (reference sequence). The CDR3 runs 18 residues. J gave up 11 bases and V 2 bases, and 20 bases lay outside the gene matches. CDR3 protein: CASSLLIVLGRGPVQQFF. The DNA of the CDR3 is TGTGCCAGCAGCTTATTAATTGTTCTTGGCAGGGGGCCGGTTCAGCAGTTCTTC.

The V call is TRBV28, the J call TRBJ2-3; D gene unclear. The germline gives CDR1 MDHEN, CDR2 SYDVKM. The CDR3 is 14 amino acids. The V end was cut by 2 bases, the J end by 9 bases, with 15 bases between. The CDR3 protein is CASSLVIEASTQYF. CDR3 in DNA: TGTGCCAGCAGTTTAGTCATTGAGGCCTCGACGCAGTATTTT.

V is TRBV11-1 and J is TRBJ1-1; D not certain. Per the germline V gene, CDR1 is SGHAT and CDR2 is FQDESV (reference sequence). The germline V and J ends were trimmed by 1 base and 8 bases, with 8 bases remaining between them. This CDR3 contains 12 residues. The CDR3 DNA reads as TGTGCCAGCAGCTTAGTTGGTTCGGAAGCTTTCTTT. It is translated as CASSLVGSEAFF.

This chain uses TRBV2 with TRBJ2-2; the D gene could be TRBD1 or TRBD2 (6 bases each). Germline V gene data show CDR1 as SNHLY and CDR2 as FYNNEI. V was pared by 4 bases and J by 4 bases, with 13 bases between. This CDR3 has 15 residues. This CDR3 reads CASSVSKGGTGELFF. CDR3 in DNA: TGTGCCAGCAGTGTCTCCAAGGGGGGCACCGGGGAGCTGTTTTTT.

V is TRBV6-5 and J is TRBJ2-7; tentative D call: TRBD2 (6 bases). V was trimmed by 1 base and J by 0 bases, leaving 10 bases between them. The CDR3 length is 15 residues. CDR1 is MNHEY and CDR2 is SVGAGI in the germline V gene. The CDR3 nucleotides are TGTGCCAGCAGTTACTTGGAGGGAAGCTCCTACGAGCAGTACTTC. Translated: CASSYLEGSSYEQYF.

Regarding this clone: One end of the junction is discordant with germline, which a read error may explain. CDR3 loop: CASSPGAKQDSLVF. Here the CDR3 DNA reads TGTGCCAGCAGCCCGGGGGCGAAACAGGACAGCTTGGTCTTC. V is TRBV3-1 (or the pseudogene TRBV3-2) and J is TRBJ2-1; D may match TRBD1 or TRBD2 (6 bases each). The CDR3 has 14 amino acids. Germline V lookup: CDR1 LGHDT, CDR2 YNNKEL (reference sequence).

V is TRBV7-9 and J is TRBJ1-6; D perhaps matches TRBD1 (6 bases). The CDR3 is 15 amino acids. V was pared by 1 base and J by 9 bases, with 13 bases between. The germline gives CDR1 SEHNR, CDR2 FQNEAQ (reference sequence). CDR3: CASSLDPGVGSPLHF. The DNA of the CDR3 is TGTGCCAGCAGCTTAGACCCAGGGGTTGGTTCACCCCTCCACTTT. The whole variable domain, remainder taken from reference TRBV7-9 and TRBJ1-6, is DTGVSQNPRHKITKRGQNVTFRCDPISEHNRLYWYRQTLGQGPEFLTYFQNEAQLEKSRLLSDRFSAERPKGSFSTLEIQRTEQGDSAMYLCASSLDPGVGSPLHFGNGTRLTVT.

This chain connects TRBV6-1 to TRBJ1-3; D call uncertain. Trimming pared 1 base from V and 5 bases from J, leaving 9 bases between. The germline gives CDR1 MNHNS, CDR2 SASEGT. CDR3 length: 14 residues. The CDR3 DNA is TGTGCCAGCAGTGAAGTAGGCCGAAGAAACACCATATATTTT. Protein sequence: CASSEVGRRNTIYF.

The CDR3 protein is CASSESGEKLFF. The CDR3 bases are TGTGCCAGCAGTGAATCTGGGGAAAAACTGTTTTTT. The genes are TRBV2 and TRBJ1-4; D gene uncertain. Germline V gene sequence: CDR1 SNHLY, CDR2 FYNNEI. CDR3 length: 12 amino acids. V was shortened by 2 bases and J by 8 bases, with 6 bases between the two germline ends.

The gene calls are TRBV7-3 and TRBJ2-2; tentatively, D is TRBD1 (5 bases). Germline lookup yields CDR1 SGHTA and CDR2 FQGTGA. Trimming took 3 bases from V and 5 from J, leaving 7 bases between them. The CDR3 consists of 13 residues. The CDR3 is CASSFQGTGELFF. In nucleotides, the CDR3 is TGTGCCAGCAGCTTTCAGGGTACCGGGGAGCTGTTTTTT.

This chain uses TRBV28 with TRBJ2-7; 10 bases agree with TRBD1. The CDR3 sequence is 16 residues long. V shed 6 bases, J shed 2 bases, and the junction held 10 bases outside the gene matches. Germline CDR1 reads MDHEN; CDR2 reads SYDVKM. CDR3 protein: CASRSPGQGGTYEQYF. The CDR3 bases are TGTGCCAGCAGATCTCCCGGACAGGGGGGGACCTACGAGCAGTACTTC.

This clone was counted a few times. This chain uses TRBV6-1 with TRBJ2-7; D perhaps matches TRBD2 (6 bases). With 1 base removed from V and 1 base from J, the gap between germline ends came to 14 bases. This CDR3 has 16 residues. From germline, CDR1 is MNHNS and CDR2 SASEGT. The CDR3: CASSEVVGGGSYEQYV. In DNA form, the CDR3 reads TGTGCCAGCAGTGAAGTGGTGGGGGGAGGTTCCTACGAGCAGTACGTC.

This rearrangement joins TRBV19 to TRBJ1-2; no definite D call. V was shortened by 5 bases and J by 6 bases, with 19 bases between the two germline ends. Germline V lookup: CDR1 LNHDA, CDR2 SQIVND (reference sequence). The CDR3 contains 15 residues. CDR3 nucleotides: TGTGCCAGTAGTCTTAGTGGCCTCTGGGCCCATGGCTACACCTTC. This codes for CASSLSGLWAHGYTF.

The genes are TRBV5-4 and TRBJ2-7; D may correspond to TRBD1 or TRBD2 (6 bases each). Germline assignment: CDR1 SGHNT and CDR2 YYREEE (reference sequence). Deletions cut 0 bases from V and 3 bases from J, with 13 bases between. The length of the CDR3 is 15 residues. The CDR3 DNA sequence: TGTGCCAGCAGCTTGGGGGCCGGGGGCGTCTACGAGCAGTACTTC. Translation gives CASSLGAGGVYEQYF.

The V call is TRBV5-6, the J call TRBJ1-2; D unresolved. The CDR3 loop spans 13 amino acids. V lost 2 bases, J lost 8 bases, and 13 bases lay in between. Per germline, CDR1 SGHDT and CDR2 YYEEEE. DNA for the CDR3: TGTGCCAGCAGCTTCCATCGAGGAGAGGGCTACACCTTC. Amino acids: CASSFHRGEGYTF.

V and J are TRBV6-6 and TRBJ1-6, with 8 bases aligning to TRBD1. The CDR3 extends over 15 amino acids. V lost 4 bases and J lost 6; bases outside the gene matches: 5. The germline gives CDR1 MNHNY, CDR2 SVGAGI (reference sequence). The CDR3, as DNA: TGTGCCAGCAGTTCCCAGGGGGCGGGTAATTCACCCCTCCACTTT. Protein product: CASSSQGAGNSPLHF.

The chain employs TRBV18 and TRBJ2-3; 10 positions agree with TRBD2. The CDR3 has 16 residues. V was clipped by 6 bases and J by 0 bases; unmatched bases: 6. CDR1 is KGHSH, CDR2 LQKENI, per germline. As DNA, the CDR3 is TGTGCCAGCTCTCCGGGACTAGCGACCAGCACAGATACGCAGTATTTT. This gives the protein CASSPGLATSTDTQYF.

Here the CDR3 reads CASSHVNGGHTIYF. The DNA of the CDR3 is TGTGCCAGCAGCCACGTGAACGGGGGACACACCATATATTTT. The chain carries TRBV7-9 and TRBJ1-3; perhaps TRBD1 as D (5 bases). Per the germline V gene, CDR1 is SEHNR and CDR2 is FQNEAQ (reference sequence). V lost 5 bases to trimming and J lost 8 bases, with 16 bases between them. This CDR3 has 14 amino acids. The complete variable domain, with remaining parts taken from reference TRBV7-9 and TRBJ1-3, reads DTGVSQNPRHKITKRGQNVTFRCDPISEHNRLYWYRQTLGQGPEFLTYFQNEAQLEKSRLLSDRFSAERPKGSFSTLEIQRTEQGDSAMYLCASSHVNGGHTIYFGEGSWLTVV.

The chain has TRBV5-1 and TRBJ1-4; no firm D call. The CDR3 consists of 16 residues. The germline CDR1 and CDR2 sequences are SGHRS and YFSETQ. V shed 7 bases and J shed 0 bases, with 16 bases lying between them. CDR3 region: CASSPLVQPTNEKLFF. CDR3 sequence (DNA): TGCGCCAGCTCTCCTTTAGTTCAGCCAACTAATGAAAAACTGTTTTTT.

The chain recombines TRBV6-5 with TRBJ1-1; possibly TRBD1 for D (5 bases). Per the germline V gene, CDR1 is MNHEY and CDR2 is SVGAGI. V was pared by 8 bases and J by 4 bases, with 17 bases between. The CDR3 consists of 14 residues. CDR3 loop: CASSTPSGGTEAFF. The CDR3 bases are TGTGCCAGCTCAACCCCCTCGGGGGGCACTGAAGCTTTCTTT.

The V gene is TRBV5-1, the J gene TRBJ2-1, with 13 bases fitting TRBD2. With 2 bases clipped from V and 8 bases from J, the junction kept 4 bases outside the gene matches. CDR3 length: 15 amino acids. Germline values: CDR1 SGHRS, CDR2 YFSETQ. The CDR3, as DNA: TGCGCCAGCAGCTTACGGACTAGCGGGGGTGATGAGCAGTTCTTC. This sequence encodes CASSLRTSGGDEQFF. Variable domain in full (rest from reference TRBV5-1 and TRBJ2-1): KAGVTQTPRYLIKTRGQQVTLSCSPISGHRSVSWYQQTPGQGLQFLFEYFSETQRNKGNFPGRFSGRQFSNSRSEMNVSTLELGDSALYLCASSLRTSGGDEQFFGPGTRLTVL.

The chain carries TRBV12-3 or TRBV12-4 and TRBJ1-6, with 9 bases lining up with TRBD1. The V segment lost 6 bases and the J segment 9 bases; nucleotides outside the gene matches: 3. This CDR3 region has 13 residues. DNA for the CDR3: TGTGCCAGCAGCCGGACAGGGGCTTCACCCCTCCACTTT. This codes for CASSRTGASPLHF.

The CDR3 nucleotides read TGTGCCAGCTCACCTACCGTGCCAGAACCCTCTGGAAACACCATATATTTT. Translation gives CASSPTVPEPSGNTIYF. J is TRBJ1-3 and V is TRBV18; no clear D. This CDR3 has 17 residues. The germline V gene encodes CDR1 KGHSH and CDR2 LQKENI. Trimming shortened V by 3 bases and J by 0 bases, and 15 bases separated the two germline ends.

The rearrangement links TRBV19 to TRBJ2-1, with 9 bases that match TRBD2. V was clipped by 6 bases and J by 6 bases; unmatched bases: 9. The germline V gene has CDR1 LNHDA and CDR2 SQIVND (reference sequence). This CDR3 is 15 amino acids long. CDR3 in amino acids: CASRRGGGAGNEQFF. The CDR3 DNA follows: TGTGCCAGTAGAAGGGGCGGGGGGGCCGGCAATGAGCAGTTCTTC.